This is a list of T cell receptor beta chains from one sample in a study of T cells after yellow fever vaccination. TCRdb re-derived calls from the 5' RACE reads in MiXCR, one entry per CDR3 protein. The sample records about 350,000 distinct CDR3 sequences, roughly 8% being singletons. The input for sequencing was PBMCs, taken about 41 days after the first yellow fever vaccination. Every receptor here comes from a man aged 18 to 29 who received the YFV17D yellow fever vaccine. The CDR3 runs from the conserved cysteine through the conserved F or W. Fields, in order: D gene, J gene, V gene, clone size, CDR3 DNA, CDR3 protein. The D gene is left open where the match is weak. For some rows the clone size is stated as once, few or many, or as a class when expanded; others skip it.

>.|TRBJ2-7|TRBV5-1|many
TGCGCCAGCAGAAGAGAGCCCCCCTACGAGCAGTACTTC
CASRREPPYEQYF
>TRBD2|TRBJ2-2|TRBV27|few
TGTGCCAGCAGTTTACCCTCCGGGGGGGTTTTCACCGGGGAGCTGTTTTTT
CASSLPSGGVFTGELFF
>.|TRBJ2-5|TRBV6-5|.
TGTGCCAGCAGTTACCCCGGCCTGACTAAGGAGACCCAGTACTTC
CASSYPGLTKETQYF
>.|TRBJ1-5|TRBV28|.
TGTGCCAGCAGTTTTAGTCGGCCCCAGCATTTT
CASSFSRPQHF
>.|TRBJ1-3|TRBV4-2|many
TGTGCCAGCAGCCAAGTGGGTAGAGGGTGGGGGCGCGGGCAGTCGTCTGGAAACACCATATATTTT
CASSQVGRGWGRGQSSGNTIYF
>.|TRBJ1-1|TRBV11-1|.
TGTGCCACCGGGAGGAGTTTGAACACTGAAGCTTTCTTT
CATGRSLNTEAFF
>.|TRBJ1-5|TRBV6-1|few
TGTGCCAGCAGACCTCCAGGGCCTCAGCCCCAGCATTTT
CASRPPGPQPQHF
>TRBD2|TRBJ2-1|TRBV5-6|once
TGTGCCAGCAGCTACCGACTAGCGGGGGCCCACAATGAGCAGTTCTTC
CASSYRLAGAHNEQFF
>.|TRBJ2-5|TRBV7-2|.
TGTGCCAGCAGCTTAGTGGGATTTAGCGTGGAGACCCAGTACTTC
CASSLVGFSVETQYF
>.|TRBJ1-2|TRBV19|few
TGTGCCAGTAGTAACAGGGTGGGTGATGGCTACACCTTC
CASSNRVGDGYTF
>.|TRBJ1-1|TRBV12-3/TRBV12-4|few
TGTGCCAGCACCTCGGAGGGTCGGACTGAAGCTTTCTTT
CASTSEGRTEAFF
>TRBD1|TRBJ2-1|TRBV6-2/TRBV6-3|.
TGTGCCAGCGGACAGGGGAATGAGCAGTTCTTC
CASGQGNEQFF
>.|TRBJ2-4|TRBV27|few
TGTGCCAGCGCCCCGCGCGGGCAGACGAACATTCAGTACTTC
CASAPRGQTNIQYF
>.|TRBJ1-1|TRBV5-1|many
TGCGCCAGCAGCATATCCGGGGCTGGTCAAACTGAAGCTTTCTTT
CASSISGAGQTEAFF
>.|TRBJ1-5|TRBV5-5|.
TGTGCCAGCAGCTTGTTTGCGGATCAGCCCCAGCATTTT
CASSLFADQPQHF
>TRBD2|TRBJ2-3|TRBV5-1|few
TGCGCCAGCAGCTCAATAACTAGCGGGGGGGATACGCAGTATTTT
CASSSITSGGDTQYF
>TRBD1|TRBJ1-3|TRBV10-3|.
TGTGCCATCAGGGGACAGGGATTAATAGGGAACACCATATATTTT
CAIRGQGLIGNTIYF
>TRBD1|TRBJ1-2|TRBV20-1|few
TGCAGTGCTAGAGTGACAGGGTCCTTTGGCTACACCTTC
CSARVTGSFGYTF
>TRBD1|TRBJ2-2|TRBV11-2|many
TGTGCCAGCAGCTCCGCGGACAGGGAAACCGGGGAGCTGTTTTTT
CASSSADRETGELFF
>.|TRBJ1-1|TRBV11-2|few
TGTGCCAGCAGCTTAGAAATCTCCGTGGGCGCTTTCTTT
CASSLEISVGAFF
>.|TRBJ2-1|TRBV11-3|few
TGTGCCAGCAGCGACCGGGACACCAATGAGCAGTTCTTC
CASSDRDTNEQFF
>.|TRBJ2-2|TRBV5-6|few
TGTGCCAGCAGCTTGTTGGAGCGGACGGAGCTGTTTTTT
CASSLLERTELFF
>.|TRBJ2-1|TRBV5-1|.
TGCGCCACCACCCTCGATGCCGGATCTTCCTACAATGAGCAGTTCTTC
CATTLDAGSSYNEQFF
>TRBD1|TRBJ1-1|TRBV5-1|many
TGCGCCAGCAGCTTGGTGACAGGGCGAATGAACACTGAAGCTTTCTTT
CASSLVTGRMNTEAFF
>.|TRBJ2-3|TRBV5-4|many
TGTGCCAGCAGCTTGGAAACAGCAGATACGCAGTATTTT
CASSLETADTQYF
>TRBD1|TRBJ2-7|TRBV5-1|few
TGCGCCAGCAGCTTGACTTTAACAGGGGTGAGCTACGAGCAGTACTTC
CASSLTLTGVSYEQYF
>.|TRBJ2-2|TRBV4-3|many
TGCGCCAGCAGCCAAGAGACGGGGAGACCCGGGGAGCTGTTTTTT
CASSQETGRPGELFF
>.|TRBJ2-4|TRBV5-4|few
TGTGCCAGCTCGGCCGGGACGGAAAACATTCAGTACTTC
CASSAGTENIQYF